These 18 T cell receptor beta chains were sequenced from one sample in a study of cytotoxic CD8 clonotypes in ibrutinib-treated CLL. Generated by immunoSEQ multiplex PCR, the TCRdb table keeps only in-frame clones and is missing some. The table records some 350,000 clones, 67% of them present only once. Sequenced here: PBMCs, sampled after 36 months of ibrutinib treatment. The receptors originated from a human donor with chronic lymphocytic leukemia.

This chain joins TRBV5-1 and TRBJ2-7, with 7 bases identical to TRBD1. The CDR3 spans 16 residues. Germline V gene lookup returns CDR1 SGHRS and CDR2 YFSETQ. The trim removed 0 bases at V and 2 bases at J, leaving 8 bases unmatched. CDR3: CASSLGIGQGAYEQYF. The DNA for the CDR3 is TGCGCCAGCAGCTTGGGCATAGGGCAGGGGGCCTACGAGCAGTACTTC.

The rearrangement links TRBV13 to TRBJ2-7; a possible D gene is TRBD1 (5 bases). V was trimmed by 4 bases and J by 3 bases, leaving 13 bases between them. Germline V gives CDR1 PRHDT, CDR2 FYEKMQ (reference sequence). The CDR3 loop spans 14 amino acids. The CDR3 is CASSSQGLLYEQYF. CDR3 DNA: TGTGCCAGCAGCTCTCAGGGATTACTCTACGAGCAGTACTTC.

Only a few counts were recorded for this clone. The V gene is TRBV6-6, the J gene TRBJ2-3, with 7 bases fitting TRBD2. CDR3 size: 15 residues. CDR1 and CDR2 from the germline V gene are MNHNY and SVGAGI (reference sequence). The J segment lost 2 bases and the V segment lost 4 bases, leaving 6 bases of the junction unmatched. The CDR3 nucleotides read TGTGCCAGCAGTTTTGGGGGAGGGGACACAGATACGCAGTATTTT. It codes for CASSFGGGDTDTQYF.

This clone was observed a few times. The chain carries TRBV7-9 and TRBJ2-7; no firm D call. Trimming stripped 2 bases from V and 2 bases from J, with 13 bases between. Germline values: CDR1 SEHNR, CDR2 FQNEAQ (reference sequence). The CDR3 is made up of 15 amino acids. This CDR3 is CASSLPRAQPYEQYF. CDR3 sequence (DNA): TGTGCCAGCAGCTTACCTCGGGCCCAACCCTACGAGCAGTACTTC.

The chain is built from TRBV10-3 and TRBJ2-7; possibly TRBD1 for D (5 bases). Germline V gene data show CDR1 as ENHRY and CDR2 as SYGVKD. The CDR3 length is 13 residues. Trimming removed 2 bases at V and 5 bases at J, with 10 bases between. The CDR3 spells CAISEGARDEQYF. The CDR3 coding sequence is TGTGCCATCAGTGAGGGGGCTCGGGACGAGCAGTACTTC.

Of note for this clone: This could be a read error, since a much larger clone is one nucleotide away. Other DNA sequences in this sample translate to the same CDR3. The genes are TRBV7-6 and TRBJ2-3; D unresolved. V lost 4 bases and J lost 2, with 1 base in between. Germline V CDR1 and CDR2: SGHVS, FNYEAQ. The CDR3 sequence is 11 residues long. As DNA, the CDR3 is TGTGCCAGCAGCTCCACAGATACGCAGTATTTT. Protein product: CASSSTDTQYF.

This clone was counted a single time. The chain carries TRBV20-1 and TRBJ1-1, with D uncertain. CDR1 DFQATT and CDR2 SNEGSKA come from the germline V gene (reference sequence). The germline V and J ends were trimmed by 4 bases and 5 bases, with 8 bases remaining between them. The CDR3 covers 11 residues. This CDR3 reads CSAIRKTEAFF. CDR3 nucleotide sequence: TGCAGTGCTATACGTAAAACTGAAGCTTTCTTT.

The CDR3 nucleotides read TGTGCCAGCAGTTTATGGGGAGGAGCGGGAGGGTCCTACAATGAGCAGTTCTTC. Amino acids: CASSLWGGAGGSYNEQFF. This chain joins TRBV28 and TRBJ2-1, with 10 bases identical to TRBD2. V trimming: 0 bases; J trimming: 1 base; junction bases outside the gene matches: 6. The CDR3 is made up of 18 amino acids. Looked up from germline, CDR1 is MDHEN and CDR2 is SYDVKM.

The gene calls are TRBV5-6 and TRBJ2-3; D is undetermined. Looked up from germline, CDR1 is SGHDT and CDR2 is YYEEEE. The ends were cut back, 2 bases at V and 0 bases at J, with 10 bases in the middle. This CDR3 has 15 residues. CDR3 nucleotides: TGTGCCAGCAGCTTTGAAGGGCCTAGCACAGATACGCAGTATTTT. The encoded protein is CASSFEGPSTDTQYF.

The rearrangement links TRBV7-9 to TRBJ2-7; TRBD1 matches 8 bases. The CDR3 covers 16 residues. V shed 5 bases and J 1 base; nucleotides not matched to a gene: 10. Germline V gene sequence: CDR1 SEHNR, CDR2 FQNEAQ (reference sequence). CDR3 sequence (DNA): TGTGCCAGCAGCCCGGACAGGGTGTTAGGGTCCTACGAGCAGTACTTC. Protein: CASSPDRVLGSYEQYF.

This chain connects TRBV5-5 to TRBJ2-1; TRBD2 agrees at 13 bases. Trimming removed 1 base from V and 9 bases from J; junction bases left unmatched: 4. This CDR3 spans 15 amino acids. Germline V lookup: CDR1 SGHKS, CDR2 YYEKEE (reference sequence). This chain's CDR3 is CASSLTSGGAGEQFF. CDR3 nucleotide sequence: TGTGCCAGCAGCTTGACTAGCGGGGGGGCAGGTGAGCAGTTCTTC.

This chain links TRBV19 with TRBJ1-6, with TRBD1 as a possible D gene (5 bases). V was clipped by 3 bases and J by 9 bases, with 12 bases between them. The germline gives CDR1 LNHDA, CDR2 SQIVND (reference sequence). CDR3 size: 14 residues. CDR3 DNA sequence: TGTGCCAGTAGTATTCGACAGTCGGGTTCACCCCTCCACTTT. Its protein product is CASSIRQSGSPLHF.

V gene TRBV29-1 combines with J gene TRBJ1-2; TRBD1 aligns across 8 bases. Germline assignment: CDR1 SQVTM and CDR2 ANQGSEA. J was trimmed by 3 bases and V by 6 bases; bases with no gene match: 6. CDR3 length: 13 residues. The CDR3 reads CSVRRGLDYGYTF. CDR3 sequence (DNA): TGCAGCGTCCGCAGGGGGCTCGACTATGGCTACACCTTC.

The chain carries TRBV5-6 and TRBJ2-3; D not resolved. Trimming took 6 bases from V and 2 from J, leaving 10 bases between them. CDR1 is SGHDT, CDR2 YYEEEE, per germline. The CDR3 consists of 13 residues. CDR3 in DNA: TGTGCCAGCACCCTTCCCCCCACAGATACGCAGTATTTT. It codes for CASTLPPTDTQYF. Complete variable domain (other parts from reference TRBV5-6 and TRBJ2-3): DAGVTQSPTHLIKTRGQQVTLRCSPKSGHDTVSWYQQALGQGPQFIFQYYEEEERQRGNFPDRFSGHQFPNYSSELNVNALLLGDSALYLCASTLPPTDTQYFGPGTRLTVL.

The genes are TRBV2 and TRBJ2-7; 8 bases align to TRBD2. With 3 bases clipped from V and 0 bases from J, the junction kept 10 bases outside the gene matches. Germline assignment: CDR1 SNHLY and CDR2 FYNNEI. This CDR3 spans 17 amino acids. In nucleotides, the CDR3 is TGTGCCAGCAGTGAGGTCAACCGGGGGGGAAGCTCCTACGAGCAGTACTTC. This encodes CASSEVNRGGSSYEQYF.

The chain links TRBV18 to TRBJ2-7, with TRBD1 matching over 11 bases. Germline V CDR1 and CDR2: KGHSH, LQKENI. Losses at the gene ends were 3 bases for V and 3 bases for J; bases not matched to a gene: 4. The CDR3 spans 15 residues. The CDR3 nucleotides are TGTGCCAGCTCACCCGTAGGGACAGGGGGCTACGAGCAGTACTTC. Its translation is CASSPVGTGGYEQYF. The whole variable domain, remainder taken from reference TRBV18 and TRBJ2-7, is NAGVMQNPRHLVRRRGQEARLRCSPMKGHSHVYWYRQLPEEGLKFMVYLQKENIIDESGMPKERFSAEFPKEGPSILRIQQVVRGDSAAYFCASSPVGTGGYEQYFGPGTRLTVT.

This sequence joins TRBV27 and TRBJ2-7; D gene uncertain. The germline gives CDR1 MNHEY, CDR2 SMNVEV (reference sequence). Trimming took off 3 bases at V and 2 bases at J, with 14 bases between the two ends. CDR3 size: 15 residues. CDR3 protein: CASSFSRLGTYEQYF. In DNA, the CDR3 is TGTGCCAGCAGTTTCTCAAGGCTAGGGACCTACGAGCAGTACTTC.

The chain has TRBV27 and TRBJ2-1; D not resolved. The CDR3 is made up of 16 amino acids. V lost 3 bases to trimming and J lost 6 bases, with 18 bases between them. Germline V CDR1 and CDR2: MNHEY, SMNVEV (reference sequence). The CDR3 spells CASSFWRPLTRNEQFF. CDR3 coding DNA: TGTGCCAGCAGTTTCTGGCGCCCACTGACTCGCAATGAGCAGTTCTTC.